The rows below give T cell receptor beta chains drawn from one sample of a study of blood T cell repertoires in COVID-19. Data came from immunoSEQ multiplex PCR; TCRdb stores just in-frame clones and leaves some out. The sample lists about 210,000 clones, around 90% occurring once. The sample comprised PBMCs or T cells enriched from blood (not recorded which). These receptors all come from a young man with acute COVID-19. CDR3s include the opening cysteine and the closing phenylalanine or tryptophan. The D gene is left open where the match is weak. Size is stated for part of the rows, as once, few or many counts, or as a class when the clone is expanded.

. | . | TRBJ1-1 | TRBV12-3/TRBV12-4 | CASSSGGLAFF | TGTGCCAGCAGTTCAGGCGGGTTGGCTTTCTTT
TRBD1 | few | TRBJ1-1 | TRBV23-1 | CASSQVTGGIEAFF | TGCGCCAGCAGTCAAGTTACAGGGGGTATTGAAGCTTTCTTT
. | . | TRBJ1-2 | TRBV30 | CAWSVAEGVDGYTF | TGTGCCTGGAGTGTAGCCGAAGGAGTCGATGGCTACACCTTC
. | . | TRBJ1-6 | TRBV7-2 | CASSLGSEGNSPLHF | TGTGCCAGCAGCTTAGGGTCTGAGGGCAATTCACCCCTCCACTTT
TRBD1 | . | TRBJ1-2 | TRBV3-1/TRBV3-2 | CASSLTRTGGEGYTF | TGTGCCAGCAGCCTCACCAGGACAGGGGGAGAGGGCTACACCTTC
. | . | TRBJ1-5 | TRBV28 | CASSLGRILGQPQHF | TGTGCCAGCAGTTTGGGCAGGATTTTGGGTCAGCCCCAGCATTTT
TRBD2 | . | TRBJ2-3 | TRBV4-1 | CASSQVGVERGTDTQYF | TGCGCCAGCAGCCAAGTGGGAGTTGAGCGGGGGACAGATACGCAGTATTTT
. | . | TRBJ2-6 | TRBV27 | CASNPRGSGANVLTF | TGTGCCAGCAACCCCAGAGGCTCTGGGGCCAACGTCCTGACTTTC
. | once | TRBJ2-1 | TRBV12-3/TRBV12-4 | CASRPTGAQFF | TGTGCCAGCAGGCCCACAGGTGCGCAGTTCTTC
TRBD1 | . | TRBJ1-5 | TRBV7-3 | CASSLPGQGSQPQHF | TGTGCCAGCAGCCTACCGGGACAGGGTTCTCAGCCCCAGCATTTT
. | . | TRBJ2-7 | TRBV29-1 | CSVEIVGEGHEQYF | TGCAGCGTTGAAATAGTCGGCGAGGGCCACGAGCAGTACTTC
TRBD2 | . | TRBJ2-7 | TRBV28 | CASRPTSGTYYLDEQYF | TGTGCCAGCCGACCGACTAGCGGGACGTATTACCTCGACGAGCAGTACTTC
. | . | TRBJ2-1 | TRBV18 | CASSPGLPWNEQFF | TGTGCCAGCTCACCGGGACTCCCGTGGAATGAGCAGTTCTTC
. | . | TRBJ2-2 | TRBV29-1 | CSAQGAPGEGGELFF | TGCAGCGCTCAGGGGGCTCCCGGGGAGGGCGGGGAGCTGTTTTTT
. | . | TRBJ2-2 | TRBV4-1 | CASSLALRGSGELFF | TGCGCCAGCAGCCTAGCGTTAAGAGGGTCCGGGGAGCTGTTTTTT
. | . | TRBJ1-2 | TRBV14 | CASSQESGGKRPGYGYTF | TGTGCCAGCAGCCAGGAAAGCGGGGGAAAGCGGCCTGGCTATGGCTACACCTTC
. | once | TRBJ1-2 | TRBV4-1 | CASSQDISAGLFYGYTF | TGCGCCAGCAGCCAAGATATTTCGGCAGGGCTTTTCTATGGCTACACCTTC
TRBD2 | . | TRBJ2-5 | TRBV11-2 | CASSYGTSGMETQYF | TGTGCCAGCAGTTACGGGACTAGCGGGATGGAGACCCAGTACTTC
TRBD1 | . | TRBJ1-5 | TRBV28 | CASSGGGTAQGQPQHF | TGTGCCAGCTCCGGGGGCGGGACAGCTCAGGGTCAGCCCCAGCATTTT
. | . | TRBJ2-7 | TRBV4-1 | CASSQEGGYEQYF | TGCGCCAGCAGCCAAGAAGGCGGATACGAGCAGTACTTC
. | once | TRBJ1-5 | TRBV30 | CAWSVSGGEQPQHF | TGTGCCTGGAGTGTATCTGGGGGCGAGCAGCCCCAGCATTTT
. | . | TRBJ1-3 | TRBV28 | CASSDQTRPGNTIYF | TGTGCCAGCAGTGACCAGACAAGGCCAGGAAACACCATATATTTT
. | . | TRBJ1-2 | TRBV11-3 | CASSLAHNYGYTF | TGTGCCAGCAGCTTAGCACATAACTATGGCTACACCTTC
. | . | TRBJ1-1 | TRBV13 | CASWTVRHNTEAFF | TGTGCCAGCTGGACAGTCAGACATAACACTGAAGCTTTCTTT
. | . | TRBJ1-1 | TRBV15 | CATSSGGTNTEAFF | TGTGCCACCAGCAGCGGGGGTACGAACACTGAAGCTTTCTTT
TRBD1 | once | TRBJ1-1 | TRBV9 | CASSVFPTGFINTEAFF | TGTGCCAGCAGCGTTTTCCCGACAGGGTTCATCAACACTGAAGCTTTCTTT
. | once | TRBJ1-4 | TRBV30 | CAWSSSGGSEKLFF | TGTGCCTGGAGTTCGTCAGGTGGGAGTGAAAAACTGTTTTTT
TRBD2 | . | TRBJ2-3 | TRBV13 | CASSHTSEGGTDTQYF | TGTGCCAGCAGCCACACTAGCGAAGGGGGCACAGATACGCAGTATTTT
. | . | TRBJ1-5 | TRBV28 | CASSFRGGGGYQPQHF | TGTGCCAGCAGTTTCCGGGGCGGGGGGGGCTATCAGCCCCAGCATTTT
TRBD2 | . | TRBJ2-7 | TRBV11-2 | CASSVGYRTSGRDSYEQYF | TGTGCCAGCAGCGTGGGTTACAGGACTAGCGGGAGGGACTCCTACGAGCAGTACTTC
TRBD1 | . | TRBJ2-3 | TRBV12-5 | CASGPYPGQLYF | TGTGCTAGTGGTCCCTATCCGGGACAGCTGTATTTT
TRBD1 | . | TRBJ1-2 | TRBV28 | CASSGGTEPIYGYTF | TGTGCCAGCAGTGGAGGGACAGAGCCAATTTATGGCTACACCTTC
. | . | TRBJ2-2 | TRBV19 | CASSPSGQTGELFF | TGTGCCAGTAGTCCATCGGGTCAAACCGGGGAGCTGTTTTTT
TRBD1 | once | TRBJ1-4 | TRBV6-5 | CAIRTGGNEKLFF | TGTGCCATCCGGACAGGGGGTAATGAAAAACTGTTTTTT
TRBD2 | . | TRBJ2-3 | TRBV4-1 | CASSHETSGGPSVTQYF | TGCGCCAGCAGCCACGAGACTAGCGGGGGACCCTCCGTTACGCAGTATTTT
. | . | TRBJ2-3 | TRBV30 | CAWSVLAGTDTQYF | TGTGCCTGGAGTGTGCTAGCCGGCACAGATACGCAGTATTTT
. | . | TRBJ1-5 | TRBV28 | CASTTGGIIQPQHF | TGTGCCAGCACAACGGGGGGCATAATACAGCCCCAGCATTTT
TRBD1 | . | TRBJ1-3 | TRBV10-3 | CAISGGQGSSGNTIYF | TGTGCCATCAGTGGGGGACAGGGTAGCTCTGGAAACACCATATATTTT
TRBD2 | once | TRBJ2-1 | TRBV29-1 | CSVGASGSNEQFF | TGCAGCGTTGGGGCTAGCGGGTCTAATGAGCAGTTCTTC
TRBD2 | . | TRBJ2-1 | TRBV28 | CASSWTSGRSNEQFF | TGTGCCAGCAGCTGGACTAGCGGGAGGAGCAATGAGCAGTTCTTC
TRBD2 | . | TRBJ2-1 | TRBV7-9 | CASSPLAGQYYNEQFF | TGTGCCAGCAGCCCTCTAGCGGGACAGTATTACAATGAGCAGTTCTTC
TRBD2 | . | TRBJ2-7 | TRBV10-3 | CAISESSGTYEQYF | TGTGCCATCAGTGAATCTAGCGGGACCTACGAGCAGTACTTC
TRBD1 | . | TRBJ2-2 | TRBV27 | CASSFTGGTGELFF | TGTGCCAGCAGTTTCACAGGGGGGACCGGGGAGCTGTTTTTT
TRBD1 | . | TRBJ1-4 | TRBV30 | CAWSGQGRGKLFF | TGTGCCTGGAGCGGACAGGGGCGCGGAAAACTGTTTTTT
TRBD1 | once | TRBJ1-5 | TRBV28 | CATEGTGVNQPQHF | TGTGCCACCGAAGGGACAGGGGTCAATCAGCCCCAGCATTTT
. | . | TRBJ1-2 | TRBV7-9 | CASSPPGAYGYTF | TGTGCCAGCAGCCCCCCAGGGGCCTATGGCTACACCTTC
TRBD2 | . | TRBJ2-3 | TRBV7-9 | CASSYLAGNTDTQYF | TGTGCCAGCAGCTATTTAGCGGGAAACACAGATACGCAGTATTTT
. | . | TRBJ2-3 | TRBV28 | CASSSPGVAFTDTQYF | TGTGCCAGCAGTTCCCCCGGGGTGGCCTTCACAGATACGCAGTATTTT
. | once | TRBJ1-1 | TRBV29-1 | CSVGPQTGDTEAFF | TGCAGCGTTGGTCCTCAAACGGGAGACACTGAAGCTTTCTTT
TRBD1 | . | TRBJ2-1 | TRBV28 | CASLEGASNEQFF | TGTGCCAGCTTAGAGGGGGCAAGCAATGAGCAGTTCTTC
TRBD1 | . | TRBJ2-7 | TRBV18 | CASSSRTGNTYEQYF | TGTGCCAGCTCATCACGGACAGGGAATACCTACGAGCAGTACTTC
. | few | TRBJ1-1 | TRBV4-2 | CASSQAEGGGTEAFF | TGTGCCAGCAGCCAAGCAGAGGGCGGGGGCACTGAAGCTTTCTTT
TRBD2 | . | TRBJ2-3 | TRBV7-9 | CASSPRLADSTDTQYF | TGTGCCAGCAGCCCGAGACTAGCAGATAGCACAGATACGCAGTATTTT